This T cell receptor beta chain was captured by sequencing in a study of CD8 T cells in Susac syndrome. After extraction with the RNeasy kit, roughly 0.45 to 1 ug of the RNA was reverse transcribed using random hexamers. An immunoSEQ multiplex PCR amplified TCR beta CDR3 over 54 Vbeta and 13 Jbeta. TCRdb itself ran the immunoSEQ multiplex PCR reads through MiXCR, one entry per CDR3 protein. The table includes about 300,000 distinct CDR3 sequences, 70% to 90% detected once. CD8+ and CD4+ blood T cells underwent TCR beta sequencing. Each multiple sclerosis control was a treatment-naive patient with relapsing-remitting disease that was either stable or active. V was cut by 3 bases and J by 4 bases, with 15 bases left in between. This CDR3 region has 15 residues. The germline V gene has CDR1 SGHTA and CDR2 FQGTGA.

Input material: CD8+ T cells from PBMCs. This receptor was identified in a human donor with multiple sclerosis. This chain links TRBV7-3 with TRBJ2-5; TRBD1 is a possible D gene (6 bases). CDR3 sequence reads: CASSFSQGLLETQYF. The CDR3 region has the DNA TGTGCCAGCAGCTTCTCCCAGGGGCTGTTAGAGACCCAGTACTTC. The whole variable domain, remainder taken from reference TRBV7-3 and TRBJ2-5, is GAGVSQTPSNKVTEKGKYVELRCDPISGHTALYWYRQSLGQGPEFLIYFQGTGAADDSGLPNDRFFAVRPEGSVSTLKIQRTERGDSAVYLCASSFSQGLLETQYFGPGTRLLVL.